The 5 T cell receptor beta chains below come from one sample, sequenced in a study of T cells after yellow fever vaccination. TCRdb recomputed calls from the 5' RACE reads with MiXCR, one row per CDR3 protein. This sample carries 350,000 to 550,000 distinct CDR3 sequences, approximately 19% of them seen once, and the ten largest clones take roughly 19%. The input for sequencing was PBMCs, taken before the yellow fever booster vaccination. These TCRs come from a man between 18 and 29 years old who received the YFV17D yellow fever vaccine.

In DNA form, the CDR3 reads TGCAGTGCAAACCCGGGGCTACAAGAGACCCAGTACTTC. The encoded protein is CSANPGLQETQYF. V gene TRBV20-1 combines with J gene TRBJ2-5, with D perhaps given as TRBD1 or TRBD2 (5 bases each). Germline lookup yields CDR1 DFQATT and CDR2 SNEGSKA (reference sequence). This CDR3 spans 13 amino acids. Between the trimmed V and J ends, which lost 6 bases and 2 bases, there was a span of 13 bases.

This clonotype was seen many times. The V call is TRBV20-1, the J call TRBJ2-3; perhaps D is TRBD1 or TRBD2 (5 bases each). The germline V gene has CDR1 DFQATT and CDR2 SNEGSKA (reference sequence). Trimming shortened V by 5 bases and J by 10 bases, and 13 bases separated the two germline ends. The CDR3 has 11 residues. CDR3 region: CSAHPGLAQYF. CDR3 coding DNA: TGCAGTGCTCATCCGGGGCTCGCGCAGTATTTT.

The chain has TRBV6-5 and TRBJ2-1; D call uncertain. V was cut by 8 bases and J by 5 bases, with 13 bases left in between. Per germline, CDR1 MNHEY and CDR2 SVGAGI. CDR3 length equals 13 residues. In DNA, the CDR3 is TGTGCCAGCGGGCGGAATAGGAACAATGAGCAGTTCTTC. It specifies CASGRNRNNEQFF.

The rearrangement joins TRBV7-6 to TRBJ2-1, with 9 bases that match TRBD2. The trim removed 1 base at V and 0 bases at J, leaving 7 bases unmatched. The CDR3 runs 18 residues. Germline CDR1 is SGHVS and CDR2 is FNYEAQ. CDR3 sequence: CASSLGLADYRSYNEQFF. In DNA form, the CDR3 reads TGTGCCAGCAGCTTAGGACTAGCGGACTACCGCTCCTACAATGAGCAGTTCTTC.

This chain connects TRBV19 to TRBJ2-3; D not resolved. The CDR3 sequence is 13 residues long. V gave up 2 bases and J gave up 5 bases, with 8 bases separating them. Germline CDR1 LNHDA, CDR2 SQIVND (reference sequence). The CDR3 nucleotides read TGTGCCAGTAGTATAAGAAAGGGAGATACGCAGTATTTT. This encodes CASSIRKGDTQYF.